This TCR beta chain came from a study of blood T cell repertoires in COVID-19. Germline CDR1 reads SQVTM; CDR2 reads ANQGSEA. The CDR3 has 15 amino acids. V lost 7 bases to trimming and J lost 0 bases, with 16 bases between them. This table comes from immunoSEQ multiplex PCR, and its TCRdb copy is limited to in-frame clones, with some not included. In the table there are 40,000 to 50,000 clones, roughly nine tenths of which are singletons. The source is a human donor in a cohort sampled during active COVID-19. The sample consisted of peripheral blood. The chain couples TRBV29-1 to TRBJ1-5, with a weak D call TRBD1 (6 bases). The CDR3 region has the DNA TGCAGCGCCAAGACCGGGACACTTAGCAATCAGCCCCAGCATTTT. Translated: CSAKTGTLSNQPQHF.